These 21 T cell receptor beta chains were all obtained from the same sample, sequenced in a study of regulatory T cells in long-lasting Graves disease. Arm-PCR of CDR3 regions and iRepertoire HTBI primers were the basis on which TCR beta libraries were built. From the multiplex PCR reads, TCRdb called clonotypes with MiXCR, one entry per CDR3 protein. The data hold roughly 450,000 distinct CDR3 sequences, with around a fifth observed a single time. Stated time point: persistent/refractory GD, antithyroid drugs over 5 years with positive TRAb. PBMC-extracted RNA yielded the TCR library. This specimen was peripheral blood mononuclear cells (PBMCs), taken when the disease was refractory, from a patient treated with antithyroid drugs. Receptors were obtained from a female donor with Graves disease.

This clonotype was observed a handful of times. The chain uses TRBV7-2 and TRBJ2-7; 10 bases are a match to TRBD2. The length of the CDR3 is 16 residues. Germline-derived CDR1 and CDR2 are SGHTA and FQGNSA. With 5 bases clipped from V and 2 bases from J, the junction kept 9 bases outside the gene matches. CDR3 protein: CASSRKTSGLTYEQYF. CDR3 DNA sequence: TGTGCCAGCAGCCGGAAGACTAGCGGGTTGACCTACGAGCAGTACTTC.

This clonotype was seen repeatedly, ten times or more. This chain joins TRBV15 and TRBJ2-7, with D perhaps TRBD2 (5 bases). CDR1 is LNHNV, CDR2 YYDKDF, per germline (reference sequence). There are 12 residues in the CDR3. Trimming left V 9 bases short and J 5 bases short, with 14 bases between. The CDR3 DNA follows: TGTGCCACTAGTCTCGGGGTCCACGAGCAGTACTTC. It translates to CATSLGVHEQYF. Filled out from reference TRBV15 and TRBJ2-7, the complete variable domain reads DAMVIQNPRYQVTQFGKPVTLSCSQTLNHNVMYWYQQKSSQAPKLLFHYYDKDFNNEADTPDNFQSRRPNTSFCFLDIRSPGLGDTAMYLCATSLGVHEQYFGPGTRLTVT.

The V gene is TRBV4-3, the J gene TRBJ1-1; D not resolved. Germline lookup yields CDR1 LGHNA and CDR2 YSLEER. V was trimmed by 2 bases and J by 1 base, leaving 5 bases between them. This CDR3 has 13 residues. CDR3 sequence reads: CASSQRKNTEAFF. CDR3 DNA: TGCGCCAGCAGCCAAAGGAAGAACACTGAAGCTTTCTTT.

This clonotype appeared a few times. The chain is built from TRBV6-1 and TRBJ1-5; no clear D. CDR3 length equals 13 residues. Trimming took 5 bases from V and 7 from J, leaving 12 bases between them. CDR1 MNHNS and CDR2 SASEGT come from the germline V gene. The CDR3 sequence: CASSQTVGQPQHF. CDR3 bases: TGTGCCAGCAGTCAAACTGTGGGACAGCCCCAGCATTTT.

This clonotype was picked up many times. The chain is built from TRBV7-2 and TRBJ1-3; D not certain. The CDR3 loop spans 16 amino acids. Trimming removed 1 base at V and 0 bases at J, with 10 bases between. The V gene's germline CDR1 is SGHTA and CDR2 FQGNSA. The CDR3 DNA reads as TGTGCCAGCAGCTTAGTGGGCGCTAGCTCTGGAAACACCATATATTTT. The encoded protein is CASSLVGASSGNTIYF.

In its sample, this clonotype was seen a few times. This chain uses TRBV6-2 or TRBV6-3 with TRBJ2-2; 8 nucleotides agree with TRBD1. The germline V gene encodes CDR1 MNHEY and CDR2 SVGEGT. V was clipped by 6 bases and J by 6 bases; unmatched bases: 3. The CDR3 totals 13 residues. In nucleotides, the CDR3 is TGTGCCAGCAGGCGGACAGGGTCCGGGGAGCTGTTTTTT. This translates into CASRRTGSGELFF.

The table lists this clonotype with many counts. The gene calls are TRBV28 and TRBJ2-7; D is ambiguous. CDR1 MDHEN and CDR2 SYDVKM come from the germline V gene. The V and J ends lost 5 bases and 2 bases respectively, with 13 bases between them. This CDR3 has 14 amino acids. In DNA form, the CDR3 reads TGTGCCAGCAGTCCCAATTGGGTAGCCTACGAGCAGTACTTC. Amino acids: CASSPNWVAYEQYF.

J is TRBJ1-3 and V is TRBV19, with a possible D match to TRBD1 (5 bases). The germline V gene has CDR1 LNHDA and CDR2 SQIVND (reference sequence). V lost 6 bases, J lost 2 bases, and 14 bases lay in between. The CDR3 has 15 amino acids. The CDR3 protein is CASRIMTETGNTIYF. CDR3 DNA: TGTGCCAGTAGGATCATGACAGAAACTGGAAACACCATATATTTT.

The table lists this clonotype with a count of one. One junction end disagrees with the germline gene, perhaps due to a read error. The chain recombines TRBV7-9 with TRBJ2-5, with 13 bases aligning to TRBD2. The germline gives CDR1 SEHNR, CDR2 FQNEAQ (reference sequence). The CDR3 length is 14 residues. Here the CDR3 reads CASSLEGLGLAGFF. The CDR3 DNA reads TGTGCCAGCAGCTTAGAGGGGTTGGGACTAGCGGGGTTCTTC.

This clonotype occurred a few times. The chain couples TRBV6-1 to TRBJ2-7, with 11 bases aligning to TRBD1. CDR3 length: 15 amino acids. V shed 6 bases and J 3 bases; nucleotides not matched to a gene: 7. Per the germline V gene, CDR1 is MNHNS and CDR2 is SASEGT. Here the CDR3 reads CASRSRTGGYYEQYF. The CDR3 bases are TGTGCCAGCAGATCTCGGACAGGGGGCTACTACGAGCAGTACTTC.

This clonotype has at least ten counts. This rearrangement joins TRBV6-1 to TRBJ2-5, with D unresolved. Germline values: CDR1 MNHNS, CDR2 SASEGT. CDR3 length: 15 residues. Trimming cost V 6 bases and J 2 bases, with 16 bases left between them. CDR3 DNA: TGTGCCAGCAGCACCCATCCCAACGGGCAAGAGACCCAGTACTTC. Its translation: CASSTHPNGQETQYF.

This clonotype was detected ten times or more. The chain is built from TRBV6-1 and TRBJ1-5, with 7 positions matching TRBD1. The CDR3 runs 15 residues. The germline CDR1 and CDR2 sequences are MNHNS and SASEGT. V lost 6 bases, J lost 4 bases, and 9 bases stayed unmatched. CDR3 region: CASRTSTGPNQPQHF. CDR3 in DNA: TGTGCCAGCAGGACCTCGACAGGGCCAAATCAGCCCCAGCATTTT.

This clonotype was counted between two and nine times. The chain employs TRBV6-1 and TRBJ2-6, with 8 bases identical to TRBD2. The germline CDR1 and CDR2 sequences are MNHNS and SASEGT. Trimming took 5 bases from V and 0 from J; bases not matched to a gene: 9. The CDR3 sequence is 18 residues long. The CDR3 nucleotides read TGTGCCAGCAGTCGGGGGGGGGGCCCCGGCTCTGGGGCCAACGTCCTGACTTTC. Protein product: CASSRGGGPGSGANVLTF.

The chain employs TRBV6-5 and TRBJ1-4; 9 nucleotides line up with TRBD1. V lost 0 bases, J lost 8 bases, and 4 bases stayed unmatched. This CDR3 comprises 15 residues. Germline assignment: CDR1 MNHEY and CDR2 SVGAGI. The CDR3 nucleotides are TGTGCCAGCAGTTACTCATCCGGGACAGGGGAAAAACTGTTTTTT. Its translation: CASSYSSGTGEKLFF.

The sample holds many counts of this clonotype. The CDR3: CASSQGVGTEAFF. DNA of the CDR3: TGTGCCAGCAGCCAAGGGGTTGGCACTGAAGCTTTCTTT. This sequence joins TRBV3-1 and TRBJ1-1; D not resolved. Germline CDR1 is LGHDT and CDR2 is YNNKEL (reference sequence). This CDR3 is built from 13 residues. With 1 base removed from V and 4 bases from J, the gap between germline ends came to 7 bases. Combining the CDR3 with reference TRBV3-1 and TRBJ1-1 gives the whole variable domain DTAVSQTPKYLVTQMGNDKSIKCEQNLGHDTMYWYKQDSKKFLKIMFSYNNKELIINETVPNRFSPKSPDKAHLNLHINSLELGDSAVYFCASSQGVGTEAFFGQGTRLTVV.

The chain combines TRBV6-1 with TRBJ2-7; the match to TRBD2 covers 7 bases. CDR1 MNHNS and CDR2 SASEGT come from the germline V gene. There are 14 residues in the CDR3. V shed 5 bases, J shed 3 bases, and the junction held 7 bases outside the gene matches. The CDR3 region has the DNA TGTGCCAGCAGTCCCCCCGGCGGGGGCTACGAGCAGTACTTC. This translates into CASSPPGGGYEQYF.

This clonotype was observed many times. The gene calls are TRBV6-1 and TRBJ1-2, with D uncertain. V lost 6 bases, J lost 2 bases, and 7 bases lay in between. The length of the CDR3 is 12 residues. In germline, CDR1 is MNHNS, CDR2 SASEGT. The CDR3, as DNA: TGTGCCAGCAGGCAGCCAAACTATGGCTACACCTTC. This gives the protein CASRQPNYGYTF.

Only a few counts were recorded for this clonotype. The chain couples TRBV30 to TRBJ1-5; the D gene is possibly TRBD1 (5 bases). The CDR3 loop spans 13 amino acids. V lost 1 base and J 6 bases, leaving 10 bases between the germline ends. Germline values: CDR1 GTSNPN, CDR2 SVGIG (reference sequence). CDR3 sequence: CAWSGQGSQPQHF. In nucleotides, the CDR3 is TGTGCCTGGAGTGGGCAGGGATCTCAGCCCCAGCATTTT.

V gene TRBV20-1 combines with J gene TRBJ2-7; TRBD2 is a possible D gene (5 bases). The CDR3 is 13 residues long. V lost 3 bases and J lost 4, with 13 bases in between. Germline V gives CDR1 DFQATT, CDR2 SNEGSKA (reference sequence). The DNA of the CDR3 is TGCAGTGCTAGCGAAAGTCCGGGATACGAGCAGTACTTC. Translated, it gives CSASESPGYEQYF.

This clonotype was detected a few times. CDR3 amino acids: CASSQDLGANVLTF. In nucleotides, the CDR3 is TGTGCCAGCAGCCAAGACCTTGGGGCCAACGTCCTGACTTTC. The rearrangement links TRBV3-1 to TRBJ2-6; D gene uncertain. This CDR3 contains 14 residues. V lost 0 bases, J lost 3 bases, and 3 bases lay in between. The germline CDR1 and CDR2 sequences are LGHDT and YNNKEL (reference sequence).

This clonotype came up a few times. The chain uses TRBV19 and TRBJ1-5; D gene unclear. Per germline, CDR1 LNHDA and CDR2 SQIVND (reference sequence). Trimming cost V 0 bases and J 6 bases, with 12 bases left between them. The CDR3 has 15 residues. CDR3 region: CASSIDLRVSQPQHF. The CDR3 nucleotides read TGTGCCAGTAGTATAGATCTAAGGGTTAGTCAGCCCCAGCATTTT.